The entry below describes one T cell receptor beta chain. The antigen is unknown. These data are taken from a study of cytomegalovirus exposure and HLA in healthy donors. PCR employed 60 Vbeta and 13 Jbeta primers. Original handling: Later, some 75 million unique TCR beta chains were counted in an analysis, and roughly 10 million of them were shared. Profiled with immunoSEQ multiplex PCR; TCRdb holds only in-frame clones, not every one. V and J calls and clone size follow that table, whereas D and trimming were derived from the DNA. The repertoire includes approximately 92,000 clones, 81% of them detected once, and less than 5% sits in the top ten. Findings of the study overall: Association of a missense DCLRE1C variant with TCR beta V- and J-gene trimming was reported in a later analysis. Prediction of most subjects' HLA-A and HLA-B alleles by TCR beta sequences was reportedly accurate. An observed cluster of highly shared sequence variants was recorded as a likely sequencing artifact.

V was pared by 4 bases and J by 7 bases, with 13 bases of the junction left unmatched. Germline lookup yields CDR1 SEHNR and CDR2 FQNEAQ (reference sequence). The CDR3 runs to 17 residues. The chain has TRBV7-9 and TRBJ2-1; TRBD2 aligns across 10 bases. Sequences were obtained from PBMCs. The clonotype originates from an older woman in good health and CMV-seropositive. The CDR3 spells CASSSRGLAGVRNEQFF. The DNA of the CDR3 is TGTGCCAGCAGCTCACGTGGGCTAGCGGGAGTCAGGAATGAGCAGTTCTTC.